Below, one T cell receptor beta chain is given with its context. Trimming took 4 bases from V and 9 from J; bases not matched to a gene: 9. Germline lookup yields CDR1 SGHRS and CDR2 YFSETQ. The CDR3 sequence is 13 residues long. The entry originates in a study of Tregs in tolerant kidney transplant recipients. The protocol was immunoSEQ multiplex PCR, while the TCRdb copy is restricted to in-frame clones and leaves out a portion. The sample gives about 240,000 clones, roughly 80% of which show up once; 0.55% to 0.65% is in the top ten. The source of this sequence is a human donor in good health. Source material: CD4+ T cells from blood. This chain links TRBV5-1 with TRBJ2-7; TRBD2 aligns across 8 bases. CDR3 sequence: CASSREGLEVQYF. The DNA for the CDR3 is TGCGCCAGCAGCCGAGAGGGACTAGAAGTGCAGTACTTC.